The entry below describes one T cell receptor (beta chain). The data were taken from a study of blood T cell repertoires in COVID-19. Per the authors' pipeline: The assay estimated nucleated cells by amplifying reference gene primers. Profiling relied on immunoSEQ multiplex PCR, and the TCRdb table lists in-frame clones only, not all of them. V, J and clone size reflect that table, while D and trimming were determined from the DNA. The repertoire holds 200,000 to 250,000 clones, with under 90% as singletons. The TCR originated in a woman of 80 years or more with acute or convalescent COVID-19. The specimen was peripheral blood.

The CDR3 coding sequence is TGCGCCAGCAGCCACGGAAGGGGACTTGATTTTGAGCAGTTCTTC. Encoded protein: CASSHGRGLDFEQFF. The chain recombines TRBV4-1 with TRBJ2-1; maybe TRBD2 (6 bases). Trimming removed 3 bases from V and 9 bases from J, with 18 bases in between. The CDR3 is made up of 15 amino acids. Germline lookup yields CDR1 MGHRA and CDR2 YSYEKL.